The 5 T cell receptor beta chains below come from one sample, sequenced in a study of blood T cell repertoires in COVID-19 (TCRdb year 2020). The method was the immunoSEQ multiplex PCR assay. Held by TCRdb, this immuneACCESS table contains in-frame sequences only and omits some clones. Under half of the omission traces to an unresolved V gene where checked; the cause of the rest is unknown. For this sample the table gives approximately 150,000 clones, of which 70% to 80% were detected only once. The ten top clones hold around a fifth of the sample. Sequencing was performed on PBMCs or T cells enriched from blood (not recorded which). The receptor set was obtained from a woman aged 65 to 85 in a cohort exposed to, infected with or recovered from COVID-19 (not recorded which).

V is TRBV18 and J is TRBJ1-1; 8 bases are a match to TRBD1. J was trimmed by 5 bases and V by 6 bases; bases with no gene match: 11. CDR1 is KGHSH, CDR2 LQKENI, per germline. This CDR3 is 15 amino acids long. Here the CDR3 DNA reads TGTGCCAGCTCCTCAACAGGGGGAGGGGAGACTGAAGCTTTCTTT. It is translated as CASSSTGGGETEAFF.

The chain links TRBV3-1 (or the pseudogene TRBV3-2) to TRBJ1-6; no firm D call. V lost 4 bases and J lost 5, with 15 bases in between. This CDR3 has 16 amino acids. The V gene's germline CDR1 is LGHDT and CDR2 YNNKEL (reference sequence). The CDR3 is CASSPVGGYNNSPLHF. The DNA for the CDR3 is TGTGCCAGCAGCCCCGTGGGAGGGTATAATAATTCACCCCTCCACTTT.

The J gene is TRBJ1-1, the V gene TRBV5-8; the D gene is possibly TRBD1 (5 bases). Per the germline V gene, CDR1 is SGHTS and CDR2 is YDEGEE. V shed 2 bases and J shed 1 base, with 6 bases lying between them. The CDR3 loop spans 13 amino acids. This CDR3 is CASSFGGNTEAFF. The CDR3 region has the DNA TGTGCCAGCAGCTTCGGGGGGAACACTGAAGCTTTCTTT.

The V gene is TRBV28, the J gene TRBJ1-1; D gene uncertain. Trimming removed 5 bases from V and 1 base from J, with 17 bases in between. The CDR3 is made up of 16 amino acids. Germline-derived CDR1 and CDR2 are MDHEN and SYDVKM. CDR3 loop: CASSPIYQTTNTEAFF. The CDR3 coding sequence is TGTGCCAGCAGTCCGATATATCAAACAACGAACACTGAAGCTTTCTTT. Full variable domain (outside the CDR3, taken from reference TRBV28 and TRBJ1-1): DVKVTQSSRYLVKRTGEKVFLECVQDMDHENMFWYRQDPGLGLRLIYFSYDVKMKEKGDIPEGYSVSREKKERFSLILESASTNQTSMYLCASSPIYQTTNTEAFFGQGTRLTVV.

V and J are TRBV6-6 and TRBJ2-2; D may be TRBD2 (5 bases). The germline V gene has CDR1 MNHNY and CDR2 SVGAGI (reference sequence). V was shortened by 7 bases and J by 8 bases, with 17 bases between the two germline ends. The CDR3 consists of 14 residues. CDR3 sequence (DNA): TGTGCCAGCACTGAACTCCTTACGGGGGGGGAGCTGTTTTTT. Translated: CASTELLTGGELFF.